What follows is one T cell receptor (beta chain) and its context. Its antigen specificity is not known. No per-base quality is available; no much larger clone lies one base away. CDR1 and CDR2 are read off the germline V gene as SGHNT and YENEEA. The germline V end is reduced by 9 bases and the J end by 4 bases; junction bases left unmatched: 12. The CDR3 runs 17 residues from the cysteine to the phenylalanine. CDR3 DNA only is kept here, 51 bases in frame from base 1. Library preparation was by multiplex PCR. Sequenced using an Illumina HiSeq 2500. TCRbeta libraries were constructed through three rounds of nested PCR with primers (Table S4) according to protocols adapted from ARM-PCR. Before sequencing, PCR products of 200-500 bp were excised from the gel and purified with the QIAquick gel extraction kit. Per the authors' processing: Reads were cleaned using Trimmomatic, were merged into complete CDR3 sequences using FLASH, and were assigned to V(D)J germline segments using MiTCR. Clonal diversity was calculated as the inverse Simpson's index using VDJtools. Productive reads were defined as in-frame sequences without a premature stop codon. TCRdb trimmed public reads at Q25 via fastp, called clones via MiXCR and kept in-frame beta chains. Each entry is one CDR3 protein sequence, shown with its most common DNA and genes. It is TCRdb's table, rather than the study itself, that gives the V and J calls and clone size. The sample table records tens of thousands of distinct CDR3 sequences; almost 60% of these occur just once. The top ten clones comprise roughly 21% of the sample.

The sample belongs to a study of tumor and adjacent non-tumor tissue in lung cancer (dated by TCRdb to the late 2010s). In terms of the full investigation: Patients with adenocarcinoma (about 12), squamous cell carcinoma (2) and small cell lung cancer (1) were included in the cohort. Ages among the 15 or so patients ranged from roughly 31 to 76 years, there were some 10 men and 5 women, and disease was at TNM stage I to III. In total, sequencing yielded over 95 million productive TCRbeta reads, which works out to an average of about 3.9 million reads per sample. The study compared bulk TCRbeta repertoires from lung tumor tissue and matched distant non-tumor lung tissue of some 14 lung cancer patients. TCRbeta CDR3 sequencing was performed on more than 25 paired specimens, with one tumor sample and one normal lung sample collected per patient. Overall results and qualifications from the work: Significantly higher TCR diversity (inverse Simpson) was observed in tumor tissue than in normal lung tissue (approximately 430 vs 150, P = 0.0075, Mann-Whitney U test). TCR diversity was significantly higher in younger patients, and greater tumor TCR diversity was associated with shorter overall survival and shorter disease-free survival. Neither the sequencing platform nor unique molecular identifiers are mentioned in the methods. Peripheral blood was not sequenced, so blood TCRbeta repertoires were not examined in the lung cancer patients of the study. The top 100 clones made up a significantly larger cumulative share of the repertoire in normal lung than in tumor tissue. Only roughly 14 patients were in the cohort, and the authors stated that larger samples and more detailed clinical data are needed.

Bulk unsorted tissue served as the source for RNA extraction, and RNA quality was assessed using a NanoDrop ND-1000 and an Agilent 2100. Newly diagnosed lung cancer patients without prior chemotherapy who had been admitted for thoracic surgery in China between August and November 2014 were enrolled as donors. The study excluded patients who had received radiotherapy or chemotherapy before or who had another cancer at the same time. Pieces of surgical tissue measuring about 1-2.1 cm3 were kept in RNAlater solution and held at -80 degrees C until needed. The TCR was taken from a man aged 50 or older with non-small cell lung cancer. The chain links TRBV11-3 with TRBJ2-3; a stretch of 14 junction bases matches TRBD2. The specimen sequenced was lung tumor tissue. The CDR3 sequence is CASSRGTSGGIADTQYF. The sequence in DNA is TGTGCCAGTAGCCGAGGGACTAGCGGGGGTATAGCAGATACGCAGTATTTT.